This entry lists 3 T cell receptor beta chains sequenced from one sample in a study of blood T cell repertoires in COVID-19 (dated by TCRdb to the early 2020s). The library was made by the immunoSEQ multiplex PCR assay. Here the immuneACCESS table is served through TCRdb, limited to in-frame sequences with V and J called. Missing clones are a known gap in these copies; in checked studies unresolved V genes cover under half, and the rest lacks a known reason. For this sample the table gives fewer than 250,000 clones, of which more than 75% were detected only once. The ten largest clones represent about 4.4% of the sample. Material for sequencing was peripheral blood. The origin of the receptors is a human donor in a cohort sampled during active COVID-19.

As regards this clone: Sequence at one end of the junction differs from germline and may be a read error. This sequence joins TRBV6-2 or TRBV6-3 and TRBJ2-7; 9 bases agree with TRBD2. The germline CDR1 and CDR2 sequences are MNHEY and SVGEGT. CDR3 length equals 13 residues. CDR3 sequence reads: CASSGTSSHEQYF. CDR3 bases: TGTGCCAGCAGCGGGACTAGCTCCCACGAGCAGTACTTC.

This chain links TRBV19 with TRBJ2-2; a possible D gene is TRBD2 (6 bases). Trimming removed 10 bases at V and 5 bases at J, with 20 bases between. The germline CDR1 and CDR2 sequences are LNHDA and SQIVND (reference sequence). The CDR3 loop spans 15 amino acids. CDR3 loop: CATSGPTGGTGELFF. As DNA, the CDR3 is TGTGCCACCAGCGGGCCGACCGGGGGTACCGGGGAGCTGTTTTTT.

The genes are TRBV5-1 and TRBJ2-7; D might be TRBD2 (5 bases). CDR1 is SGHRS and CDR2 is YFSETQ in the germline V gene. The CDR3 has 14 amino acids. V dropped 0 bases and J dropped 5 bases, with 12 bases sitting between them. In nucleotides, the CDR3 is TGCGCCAGCAGCTTGGCGCCGGGATCGGACGAGCAGTACTTC. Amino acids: CASSLAPGSDEQYF.